The clone carrying this TCR beta chain was seen many times. A single record per CDR3 protein comes from TCRdb applying MiXCR to the RACE reads. Of about 340,000 distinct CDR3 sequences in the sample, roughly 6.9% are singletons; the top ten hold 7.5% to 8.5%. Time point described: patch test 1, 2 weeks after DPC sensitization. Treatment of the sample: therapeutic diphenylcyclopropenone sensitization with weekly scalp DPC. This CDR3 contains 16 residues. The V and J ends lost 3 bases and 2 bases respectively, with 16 bases between them. The source of the sample is a study of human T cells and chemical hapten exposure.

This TCR derives from a woman aged 18-30 years with alopecia areata. Some clones in this sample may be carry-over from other donors' samples. J is TRBJ2-5 and V is TRBV12-3 or TRBV12-4, with D perhaps matching TRBD1 (5 bases). This sample comprised whole blood, obtained in connection with sensitization to the hapten diphenylcyclopropenone (DPC). The DNA of the CDR3 is TGTGCCAGCAGTTTCCGGAATCTAGGACAACAAGAGACCCAGTACTTC. Translation: CASSFRNLGQQETQYF.